This T cell receptor (beta chain) was profiled in a study of cytomegalovirus exposure and HLA in healthy donors. Study-level background: Most genotyped donors, around four fifths of some 400, had Caucasian-associated genetic ancestry. The study, taken as a whole, reports: Using a false discovery rate of 0.05, a later analysis showed that about 16,000 TCR beta sequences were associated with HLA alleles.

CDR3 length: 16 residues. Trimming removed 4 bases from V and 5 bases from J; junction bases left unmatched: 8. Germline lookup yields CDR1 SGDLS and CDR2 YYNGEE. On this clone: The antigen remains undetermined.

Primers included in the PCR were 60 Vbeta and 13 Jbeta primers. Original handling: Later work found tens of millions of unique TCR beta chains, with 9 million to 13 million shared. Here immunoSEQ multiplex PCR was the method, and the copy in TCRdb shows in-frame clones only, minus some. V, J and clone size reflect that table, while D and trimming were determined from the DNA. The sample table sets out 150,000 or so clones. The receptor was isolated from a woman aged 45 to 65 in good health and CMV-seronegative. The sequenced material came from PBMCs. The genes are TRBV9 and TRBJ2-1, with 11 bases matching TRBD2. The CDR3 sequence is CASSPTGTSGNNEQFF. The DNA for the CDR3 is TGTGCCAGCAGCCCCACCGGGACTAGCGGTAACAATGAGCAGTTCTTC.